A selection of T cell receptor beta chains follows, all from one sample in a study of tumor-infiltrating lymphocytes in oesophageal squamous cell carcinoma. TCRdb re-called the reads with MiXCR, one entry per CDR3 protein. The table lists approximately 10,000 distinct CDR3 sequences, 50% to 65% of them singletons. Sequencing was done on a sample of blood. Receptors originate from a female donor with esophageal squamous cell carcinoma. Each CDR3 is given with its conserved first and last residue. The order of the fields is V gene, D gene, J gene, clone size, CDR3 protein, CDR3 DNA. A D gene is named only where the DNA matches it firmly. Only some rows state a clone size, as once, few, many or a class for expanded clones.

TRBV7-9	.	TRBJ2-7	few	CASEARSSYEQYF	TGTGCCAGCGAAGCCAGGAGTTCTTACGAGCAGTACTTC
TRBV12-3/TRBV12-4	TRBD2	TRBJ2-1	.	CASSPRTSGTQFF	TGTGCCAGCAGCCCTAGGACTAGCGGGACCCAGTTCTTC
TRBV7-6	TRBD1	TRBJ2-7	many	CASSLVYSGGSNEQYF	TGTGCCAGCAGCTTAGTGTATTCAGGGGGCTCTAATGAGCAGTACTTC
TRBV11-2	.	TRBJ1-1	many	CASAAGDRIVNTEAFF	TGTGCCAGCGCCGCTGGGGATCGGATCGTGAACACTGAAGCTTTCTTT
TRBV28	TRBD2	TRBJ2-1	.	CASSSTSGRNYEQFF	TGTGCCAGCAGCTCCACTAGCGGGAGAAACTATGAGCAGTTCTTC
TRBV6-1	.	TRBJ2-7	medium-sized	CASSEMTMGNSPLHF	TGTGCCAGCAGTGAAATGACCATGGGTAATTCACCCCTCCACTTC
TRBV7-2	TRBD2	TRBJ2-7	.	CASSLGRTSGYNEQYF	TGTGCCAGCAGCTTAGGCAGGACTAGCGGATACAATGAGCAGTACTTC
TRBV7-6	.	TRBJ2-3	.	CASSSAGRSTDTQYF	TGTGCCAGCAGCTCCGCAGGGAGAAGCACAGATACGCAGTATTTT
TRBV7-9	.	TRBJ2-3	few	CASSFPSSTDTQYF	TGTGCCAGCAGCTTTCCATCTAGCACAGATACGCAGTATTTT
TRBV27	TRBD1	TRBJ1-3	many	CASSLRGRDRGSGNTIYF	TGTGCCAGCAGTTTAAGGGGCAGGGACAGGGGTTCTGGAAACACCATATATTTT
TRBV7-6	.	TRBJ2-5	.	CASSQDGQETQYF	TGTGCTAGCAGCCAGGACGGACAAGAGACCCAGTACTTC
TRBV5-4	TRBD2	TRBJ2-5	.	CASSPGVGPSGSVKTQYF	TGTGCCAGCAGCCCGGGGGTGGGCCCTAGCGGGAGTGTAAAGACCCAGTACTTC
TRBV19	TRBD2	TRBJ2-1	many	CASSTEIAGGMNEQFF	TGTGCCAGTAGTACAGAAATAGCGGGAGGGATGAATGAGCAGTTCTTC
TRBV10-1	.	TRBJ2-7	few	CATRNGGAFYEQYF	TGCGCCACCCGGAACGGAGGGGCCTTCTACGAGCAGTACTTC
TRBV6-6	TRBD2	TRBJ2-1	.	CASSYSFSGGASYNEQFF	TGTGCCAGCAGTTACTCTTTTAGCGGGGGGGCCTCCTACAATGAGCAGTTCTTC
TRBV7-6	TRBD1	TRBJ2-7	few	CASSLVSGQGPYNEQYF	TGTGCCAGCAGCTTAGTTTCGGGACAGGGACCCTACAATGAGCAGTACTTC
TRBV15	.	TRBJ1-5	once	CATSRVLTTGWYQPQHF	TGTGCCACCAGCAGAGTCCTTACGACAGGCTGGTATCAGCCCCAGCATTTT
TRBV7-6	.	TRBJ2-1	few	CASSLRRGDSLGYNEQFF	TGTGCCAGCAGCTTAAGGAGGGGGGACTCGCTCGGCTACAATGAGCAGTTCTTC
TRBV11-2	.	TRBJ1-1	.	CASSLGPGNTEAFF	TGTGCCAGCAGCTTAGGCCCCGGAAACACTGAAGCTTTCTTT
TRBV6-1	.	TRBJ2-5	.	CASSAGETQYF	TGTGCCAGCAGTGCGGGAGAGACCCAGTACTTC
TRBV7-3	TRBD1	TRBJ1-2	.	CASSPGQLGGGYTF	TGTGCCAGCAGCCCGGGACAGTTGGGAGGTGGCTACACCTTC
TRBV5-3	.	TRBJ2-7	.	CASSLVLGDYEQYF	TGTGCCAGCAGCTTGGTATTGGGTGACTACGAGCAGTACTTC
TRBV6-1	TRBD1	TRBJ2-1	.	CASSMTGYNEQFF	TGTGCCAGCAGTATGACAGGGTACAATGAGCAGTTCTTC
TRBV24-1	TRBD2	TRBJ2-5	.	CATSGTSGAQETQYF	TGTGCCACCAGTGGGACTAGCGGTGCACAAGAGACCCAGTACTTC
TRBV7-3	.	TRBJ2-5	.	CASSVSGQETQYF	TGTGCCAGCAGCGTGAGCGGGCAAGAGACCCAGTACTTC
TRBV6-9	.	TRBJ2-6	few	CASSVGTPGANVLTF	TGTGCCAGCAGCGTAGGGACACCTGGGGCCAACGTCCTGACTTTC
TRBV6-1	.	TRBJ2-6	.	CASSLTGSTGANVLTF	TGTGCCAGCAGTCTCACAGGGTCCACTGGGGCCAACGTCCTGACTTTC
TRBV7-8	TRBD2	TRBJ2-1	.	CASSPKTSGSFHEQFF	TGTGCCAGCAGCCCCAAGACTAGCGGGAGCTTCCATGAGCAGTTCTTC
TRBV7-9	.	TRBJ1-1	medium-sized	CASSLLTNMNTEAFF	TGTGCCAGCAGCTTATTAACCAACATGAACACTGAAGCTTTCTTT
TRBV20-1	TRBD1	TRBJ2-6	few	CSGLTGGSGANVLTF	TGCAGTGGTCTGACAGGGGGCAGTGGGGCCAACGTCCTGACTTTC
TRBV7-2	.	TRBJ2-7	.	CASRGASSYEQYF	TGTGCCAGCCGGGGGGCTAGCTCCTACGAGCAGTACTTC
TRBV11-1	TRBD2	TRBJ2-6	.	CASSFRTSGANVLTF	TGTGCCAGCAGCTTCCGGACTAGTGGGGCCAACGTCCTGACTTTC
TRBV28	.	TRBJ2-3	.	CASSPLVVTDTQYF	TGTGCCAGCAGTCCCCTGGTAGTGACAGATACGCAGTATTTT
TRBV25-1	TRBD1	TRBJ1-5	.	CASSAFGQGGTDQPQHF	TGTGCCAGCAGTGCCTTCGGCCAGGGTGGGACAGATCAGCCCCAGCATTTT
TRBV7-2	TRBD2	TRBJ2-1	.	CASSGYGTRGIEQFF	TGTGCCAGCAGCGGTTACGGGACTAGAGGCATAGAGCAGTTCTTC
TRBV7-3	.	TRBJ2-6	.	CASSLTSGANVLTF	TGTGCCAGCAGCTTAACCTCTGGGGCCAACGTCCTGACTTTC
TRBV7-2	.	TRBJ2-7	.	CASSLTSRGGVYEQYF	TGTGCCAGCAGCTTAACTTCAAGGGGGGGCGTCTACGAGCAGTACTTC